The clone carrying this TCR beta chain showed up many times. V was pared by 6 bases and J by 1 base, with 16 bases of the junction left unmatched. The CDR3 has 19 residues. Per the germline V gene, CDR1 is MDHEN and CDR2 is SYDVKM. This specimen comes from a study of blood T cell repertoires in COVID-19. Study-wide context: Sites in the United States, Italy and Spain provided acute and convalescent COVID-19 samples. Sources were T cells, B-cell-depleted T cells, or PBMCs; the material itself was cDNA or gDNA.

TCRdb's copy holds only in-frame clones and misses some; the assay was immunoSEQ multiplex PCR. The sample carries about 140,000 clones, about 86% recorded once. The chain couples TRBV28 to TRBJ2-5, with 11 nucleotides matching TRBD2. Sample: peripheral blood. The receptor was isolated from a woman in her fifties or sixties with acute or convalescent COVID-19. The CDR3 loop is CASSLGQGLLAGVQETQYF. The CDR3 DNA is TGTGCCAGCAGCCTGGGACAGGGCTTACTAGCGGGGGTCCAAGAGACCCAGTACTTC.